The rows below give T cell receptor beta chains drawn from one sample of a study of human T cells and chemical hapten exposure. TCRdb ran MiXCR on the reads and lists one entry per CDR3 protein. The data show about 120,000 distinct CDR3 sequences, over 6.5% seen once. Sequencing was done on a sample of whole blood. The receptor source for this set is a human donor in good health. Some clones in this sample may be carry-over from other donors' samples. Each CDR3 is given with its conserved first and last residue. Fields, in order: D gene, clone size, V gene, J gene, CDR3 DNA, CDR3 protein. D genes are given only for firm matches. Size is omitted from some rows. Given values are once, few, many or a class for expanded clones.

D gene: -
clone size: many
V gene: TRBV11-2
J gene: TRBJ2-1
CDR3 DNA: TGTGCCAGCAGTCCCGCGATAAGCTCCTACAATGAGCAGTTCTTC
CDR3 protein: CASSPAISSYNEQFF

D gene: -
clone size: many
V gene: TRBV6-2/TRBV6-3
J gene: TRBJ1-1
CDR3 DNA: TGTGCCAGCAGTTGGTTAGGGACGAAGTCTCAAATGCACACTGAAGCTTTCTTT
CDR3 protein: CASSWLGTKSQMHTEAFF

D gene: TRBD2
clone size: few
V gene: TRBV27
J gene: TRBJ2-1
CDR3 DNA: TGTGCCAGCAGGAGGATAGCGGGGGGTGGCTCCTACAATGAGCAGTTCTTC
CDR3 protein: CASRRIAGGGSYNEQFF

D gene: TRBD1
clone size: few
V gene: TRBV11-2
J gene: TRBJ2-1
CDR3 DNA: TGTGCCAGCAGCTTAGAATCAGGGGGAGAGCAGTTCTTC
CDR3 protein: CASSLESGGEQFF

D gene: TRBD1
clone size: few
V gene: TRBV5-1
J gene: TRBJ2-1
CDR3 DNA: TGCGCCAGCAGCTTGGGGGGACAGAGAGACAATGAGCAGTTCTTC
CDR3 protein: CASSLGGQRDNEQFF

D gene: -
clone size: few
V gene: TRBV5-1
J gene: TRBJ2-7
CDR3 DNA: TGCGCCAGCAGCTTGGTGCGGACATCGTACGAGCAGTACTTC
CDR3 protein: CASSLVRTSYEQYF

D gene: -
clone size: few
V gene: TRBV5-4
J gene: TRBJ2-7
CDR3 DNA: TGTGCCAGCAGCTCGACAGAGGACGAGCAGTACTTC
CDR3 protein: CASSSTEDEQYF

D gene: -
clone size: -
V gene: TRBV19
J gene: TRBJ1-5
CDR3 DNA: TGTGCCAGTAAGGGGGGGCCAAGCAATCAGCCCCAGCATTTT
CDR3 protein: CASKGGPSNQPQHF

D gene: -
clone size: few
V gene: TRBV20-1
J gene: TRBJ2-1
CDR3 DNA: TGCAGTGCAGAAGGTGTGTCAGGGGATCCGAATGAGCAGTTCTTC
CDR3 protein: CSAEGVSGDPNEQFF

D gene: -
clone size: few
V gene: TRBV4-3
J gene: TRBJ2-1
CDR3 DNA: TGCGCCAGCAGCCTTAAGGGAAGCTCCTACAATGAGCAGTTCTTC
CDR3 protein: CASSLKGSSYNEQFF

D gene: TRBD1
clone size: few
V gene: TRBV6-2/TRBV6-3
J gene: TRBJ1-2
CDR3 DNA: TGTGCCAGCAGTTTCCCTGTGGGGACAGTCGACTATGGCTACACCTTC
CDR3 protein: CASSFPVGTVDYGYTF

D gene: -
clone size: -
V gene: TRBV9
J gene: TRBJ1-1
CDR3 DNA: TGTGCCAGCAGCGTAGGAGAGAACACTGAAGCTTTCTTT
CDR3 protein: CASSVGENTEAFF

D gene: -
clone size: many
V gene: TRBV29-1
J gene: TRBJ1-5
CDR3 DNA: TGCAGCGTTGAAGGGGTAGGGGGAAGCAATCAGCCCCAGCATTTT
CDR3 protein: CSVEGVGGSNQPQHF

D gene: -
clone size: many
V gene: TRBV29-1
J gene: TRBJ2-3
CDR3 DNA: TGCAGCGTTGCCGGGAAAGGTACAGATACGCAGTATTTT
CDR3 protein: CSVAGKGTDTQYF

D gene: TRBD1
clone size: few
V gene: TRBV7-3
J gene: TRBJ2-3
CDR3 DNA: TGTGCCAGCAGCTTAGACCGGGACAGCCCAGATACGCAGTATTTT
CDR3 protein: CASSLDRDSPDTQYF

D gene: TRBD2
clone size: -
V gene: TRBV11-2
J gene: TRBJ2-5
CDR3 DNA: TGTGCCAGCAGCTTAGATTTTTGGGCTAGCGGAAAAGAGACCCAGTACTTC
CDR3 protein: CASSLDFWASGKETQYF

D gene: -
clone size: -
V gene: TRBV6-2/TRBV6-3
J gene: TRBJ2-2
CDR3 DNA: TGTGCCAGCAGTTACTCTCACGCGGGGGCCCCGAACACCGGGGAGCTGTTTTTT
CDR3 protein: CASSYSHAGAPNTGELFF

D gene: TRBD1
clone size: few
V gene: TRBV9
J gene: TRBJ1-2
CDR3 DNA: TGTGCCAGCAACCCAGGGGGCAGGGCATATGGCTACACCTTC
CDR3 protein: CASNPGGRAYGYTF

D gene: -
clone size: few
V gene: TRBV19
J gene: TRBJ2-7
CDR3 DNA: TGTGCCAGTAGCGAGCGGACAGCCGTGAGCGAGCAGTACTTC
CDR3 protein: CASSERTAVSEQYF

D gene: TRBD1
clone size: few
V gene: TRBV27
J gene: TRBJ1-4
CDR3 DNA: TGTGCCAGCAGCCGACAGGGGGCGCGTGTTAATGAAAAACTGTTTTTT
CDR3 protein: CASSRQGARVNEKLFF

D gene: -
clone size: few
V gene: TRBV5-1
J gene: TRBJ1-4
CDR3 DNA: TGCGCCAGCAGCTCTCAGGGGTTGGCAACTAATGAAAAACTGTTTTTT
CDR3 protein: CASSSQGLATNEKLFF

D gene: TRBD1
clone size: many
V gene: TRBV10-3
J gene: TRBJ1-1
CDR3 DNA: TGTGCCATCAGCTTCGGGACAGGGGTGAACACTGAAGCTTTCTTT
CDR3 protein: CAISFGTGVNTEAFF

D gene: -
clone size: -
V gene: TRBV19
J gene: TRBJ1-5
CDR3 DNA: TGTGCCAGCTGGGGGGGTGACAGCAATCAGCCCCAGCATTTT
CDR3 protein: CASWGGDSNQPQHF

D gene: -
clone size: few
V gene: TRBV29-1
J gene: TRBJ1-1
CDR3 DNA: TGCAGCGCCGAGGGAACTGAAGCTTTCTTT
CDR3 protein: CSAEGTEAFF

D gene: TRBD2
clone size: -
V gene: TRBV10-2
J gene: TRBJ2-2
CDR3 DNA: TGCGCCAGCAGTGAGCGGGGACTAGCGGGAGTCGGCGTCACCGGGGAGCTGTTTTTT
CDR3 protein: CASSERGLAGVGVTGELFF

D gene: -
clone size: few
V gene: TRBV12-5
J gene: TRBJ2-1
CDR3 DNA: TGTGCTAGTGGTCCCTTCGGAACCCCGGGCCTCAGAGTGAGGTACAATGAGCAGTTCTTC
CDR3 protein: CASGPFGTPGLRVRYNEQFF

D gene: -
clone size: many
V gene: TRBV20-1
J gene: TRBJ1-6
CDR3 DNA: TGCAGTGCTCGCCACCTGAAGGATTCACCCCTCCACTTT
CDR3 protein: CSARHLKDSPLHF

D gene: -
clone size: -
V gene: TRBV18
J gene: TRBJ1-1
CDR3 DNA: TGTGCCAGCTCACCTCGGGACACCCGGAACACTGAAGCTTTCTTT
CDR3 protein: CASSPRDTRNTEAFF

D gene: TRBD1
clone size: -
V gene: TRBV6-5
J gene: TRBJ2-7
CDR3 DNA: TGTGCCAGCATGCCAGGGGGTTCCTACGAGCAGTACTTC
CDR3 protein: CASMPGGSYEQYF

D gene: -
clone size: -
V gene: TRBV27
J gene: TRBJ2-7
CDR3 DNA: TGTGCCAGCAGTTTATCGATCTCCTACGAGCAGTACTTC
CDR3 protein: CASSLSISYEQYF

D gene: -
clone size: -
V gene: TRBV5-4
J gene: TRBJ2-2
CDR3 DNA: TGTGCCAGCAGCGGGACGGTCGCGAACACCGGGGAGCTGTTTTTT
CDR3 protein: CASSGTVANTGELFF

D gene: TRBD2
clone size: -
V gene: TRBV10-3
J gene: TRBJ2-1
CDR3 DNA: TGTGCCATCAGTGAGTCGGTAGCGGGAGAGGGCAATGAGCAGTTCTTC
CDR3 protein: CAISESVAGEGNEQFF

D gene: TRBD1
clone size: many
V gene: TRBV15
J gene: TRBJ1-3
CDR3 DNA: TGTGCCACCAGCAGAGATACAGGGGCTGGAAACACCATATATTTT
CDR3 protein: CATSRDTGAGNTIYF

D gene: -
clone size: -
V gene: TRBV27
J gene: TRBJ1-1
CDR3 DNA: TGTGCCAGCAGTTTTTCCCCAGGGGCGTGGAACACTGAAGCTTTCTTT
CDR3 protein: CASSFSPGAWNTEAFF

D gene: TRBD2
clone size: few
V gene: TRBV20-1
J gene: TRBJ2-3
CDR3 DNA: TGCAGTGCCCAGCGGGGGGGCACAGATACGCAGTATTTT
CDR3 protein: CSAQRGGTDTQYF

D gene: TRBD1
clone size: few
V gene: TRBV5-5
J gene: TRBJ2-4
CDR3 DNA: TGTGCCAGCAGCTTGGGACAGGGGAAGCACATTCAGTACTTC
CDR3 protein: CASSLGQGKHIQYF

D gene: TRBD2
clone size: few
V gene: TRBV4-3
J gene: TRBJ2-2
CDR3 DNA: TGCGCCAGCAGCCAAGATAAGGGACTAGTCTTCGGGGAGCTGTTTTTT
CDR3 protein: CASSQDKGLVFGELFF

D gene: TRBD1
clone size: many
V gene: TRBV6-2/TRBV6-3
J gene: TRBJ2-4
CDR3 DNA: TGTGCCAGCCTGTCCCCCCGCGGGGACAGGGGCGTCAGGGACATTCAGTACTTC
CDR3 protein: CASLSPRGDRGVRDIQYF

D gene: TRBD2
clone size: few
V gene: TRBV5-1
J gene: TRBJ2-1
CDR3 DNA: TGCGCCAGCAGCTTGGTTAGCGGGTTGGACGAGCAGTTCTTC
CDR3 protein: CASSLVSGLDEQFF

D gene: -
clone size: -
V gene: TRBV6-1
J gene: TRBJ2-7
CDR3 DNA: TGTGCCAGCAGTGAAGAGTTCACAGTCTACGAGCAGTACTTC
CDR3 protein: CASSEEFTVYEQYF

D gene: -
clone size: -
V gene: TRBV5-1
J gene: TRBJ2-3
CDR3 DNA: TGCGCCAGCAGCCTCCGGTCGGGCACAGATACGCAGTATTTT
CDR3 protein: CASSLRSGTDTQYF

D gene: -
clone size: -
V gene: TRBV18
J gene: TRBJ1-2
CDR3 DNA: TGTGCCAGCTCACAGGGGACAATCTATGGCTACACCTTC
CDR3 protein: CASSQGTIYGYTF

D gene: -
clone size: few
V gene: TRBV6-5
J gene: TRBJ1-2
CDR3 DNA: TGTGCCAGCAGTTACGACAGCTCCTATGGCTACACCTTC
CDR3 protein: CASSYDSSYGYTF

D gene: TRBD2
clone size: many
V gene: TRBV5-1
J gene: TRBJ2-7
CDR3 DNA: TGTGCCAGCAGTTTGGGGGGGTACGAGCAGTACTTC
CDR3 protein: CASSLGGYEQYF

D gene: TRBD2
clone size: many
V gene: TRBV29-1
J gene: TRBJ2-7
CDR3 DNA: TGCAGCGTCGCGCAGGGGAGGGTAGCGGGGGAGCAGTACTTC
CDR3 protein: CSVAQGRVAGEQYF

D gene: -
clone size: many
V gene: TRBV11-1
J gene: TRBJ1-1
CDR3 DNA: TGTGCCAGCAGCTTAGCCGGGACGAACACTGAAGCTTTCTTT
CDR3 protein: CASSLAGTNTEAFF

D gene: TRBD2
clone size: -
V gene: TRBV7-9
J gene: TRBJ2-2
CDR3 DNA: TGTGCCAGCAGCCCGTCGCAACTCCTAGCGGCGAACACCGGGGAGCTGTTTTTT
CDR3 protein: CASSPSQLLAANTGELFF

D gene: TRBD2
clone size: -
V gene: TRBV11-2
J gene: TRBJ2-3
CDR3 DNA: TGTGCCAGCAGCTTACAGCGCCTAGCGGACACAGATACGCAGTATTTT
CDR3 protein: CASSLQRLADTDTQYF

D gene: -
clone size: -
V gene: TRBV7-9
J gene: TRBJ1-1
CDR3 DNA: TGTGCCAGCAGCTTCGCGTCAATGAACACTGAAGCTTTCTTT
CDR3 protein: CASSFASMNTEAFF

D gene: TRBD1
clone size: -
V gene: TRBV27
J gene: TRBJ1-6
CDR3 DNA: TGTGCCAGCAGTTTATCGAGATGGGGGACAGATTTGGCACCCCTCCACTTT
CDR3 protein: CASSLSRWGTDLAPLHF